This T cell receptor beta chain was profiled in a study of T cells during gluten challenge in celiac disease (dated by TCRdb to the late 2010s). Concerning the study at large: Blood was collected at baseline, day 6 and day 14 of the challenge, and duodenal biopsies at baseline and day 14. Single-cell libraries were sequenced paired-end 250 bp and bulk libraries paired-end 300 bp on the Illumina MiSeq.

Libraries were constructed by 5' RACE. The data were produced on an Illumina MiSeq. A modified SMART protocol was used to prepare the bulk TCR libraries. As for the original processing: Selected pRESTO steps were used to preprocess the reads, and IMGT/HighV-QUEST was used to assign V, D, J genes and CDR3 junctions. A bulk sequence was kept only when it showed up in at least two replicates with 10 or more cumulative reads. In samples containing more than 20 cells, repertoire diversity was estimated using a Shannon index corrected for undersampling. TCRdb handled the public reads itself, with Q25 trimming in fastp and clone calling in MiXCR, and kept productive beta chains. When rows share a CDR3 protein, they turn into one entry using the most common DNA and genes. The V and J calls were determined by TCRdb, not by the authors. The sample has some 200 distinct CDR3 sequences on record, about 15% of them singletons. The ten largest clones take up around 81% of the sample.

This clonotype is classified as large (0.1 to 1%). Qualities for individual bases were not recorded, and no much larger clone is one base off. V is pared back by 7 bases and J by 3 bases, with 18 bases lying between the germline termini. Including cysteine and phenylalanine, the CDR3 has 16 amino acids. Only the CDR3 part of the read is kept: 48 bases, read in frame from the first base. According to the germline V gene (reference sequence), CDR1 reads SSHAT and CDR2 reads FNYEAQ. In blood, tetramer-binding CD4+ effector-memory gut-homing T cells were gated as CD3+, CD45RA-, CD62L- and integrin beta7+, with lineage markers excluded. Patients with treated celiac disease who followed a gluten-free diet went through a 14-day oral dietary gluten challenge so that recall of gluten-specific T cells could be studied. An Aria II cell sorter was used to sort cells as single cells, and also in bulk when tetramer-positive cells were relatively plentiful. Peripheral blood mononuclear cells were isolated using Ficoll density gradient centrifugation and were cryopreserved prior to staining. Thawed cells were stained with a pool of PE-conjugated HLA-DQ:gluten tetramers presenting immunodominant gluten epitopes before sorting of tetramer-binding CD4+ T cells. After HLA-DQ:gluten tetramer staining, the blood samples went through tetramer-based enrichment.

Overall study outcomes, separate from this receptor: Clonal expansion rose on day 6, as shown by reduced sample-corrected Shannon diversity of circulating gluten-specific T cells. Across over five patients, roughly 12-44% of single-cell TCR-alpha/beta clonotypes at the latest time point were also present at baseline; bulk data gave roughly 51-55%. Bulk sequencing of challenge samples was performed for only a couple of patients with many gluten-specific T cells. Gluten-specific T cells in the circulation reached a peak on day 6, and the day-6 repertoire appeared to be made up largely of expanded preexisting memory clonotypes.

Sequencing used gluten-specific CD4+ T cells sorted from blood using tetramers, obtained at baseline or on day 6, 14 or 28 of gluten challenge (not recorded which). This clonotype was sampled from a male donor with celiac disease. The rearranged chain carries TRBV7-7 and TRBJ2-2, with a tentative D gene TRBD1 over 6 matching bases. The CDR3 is CASTVLGGADTGELFF. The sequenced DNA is TGTGCCAGCACCGTTTTAGGGGGAGCGGACACCGGGGAGCTGTTTTTT.